This T cell receptor (beta chain) emerged from a study of T-cell reconstitution after alpha-beta-depleted transplantation in children. CDR3 length equals 14 residues. V was pared by 6 bases and J by 5 bases, with 19 bases between. Germline CDR1 is SQVTM and CDR2 is ANQGSEA. Library preparation (for TCRbeta) was performed with unique molecular identifiers. TCRdb analysed the PCR reads with MiXCR anew, one entry per CDR3 protein. The repertoire has fewer than 200,000 distinct CDR3 sequences, over 5.5% of them found once; the top ten carry roughly 3%. V and J are TRBV29-1 and TRBJ2-5, with D perhaps TRBD1 or TRBD2 (5 bases each). Material: PBMCs from the stem cell graft donor, obtained from the stem cell graft. The sequence was collected from a human donor who donated a stem cell graft to a child with Wiskott-Aldrich syndrome. The chain's CDR3 is CSVGPPGDRETQYF. DNA for the CDR3: TGCAGCGTGGGGCCTCCCGGGGATCGGGAGACCCAGTACTTC.